This T cell receptor (beta chain) was profiled in a study of T cell changes during pregnancy in multiple sclerosis. CDR3 length: 15 residues. J lost 2 bases, V lost 4 bases, and 5 bases had no gene match. CDR1 and CDR2 from the germline V gene are MDHEN and SYDVKM. TCRdb keeps only in-frame clones here, not all; method: immunoSEQ multiplex PCR. The profile covers about 130,000 clones, with 96% appearing a single time and around 0.46% taken by the ten largest. The source is a female donor with multiple sclerosis, enrolled in a pregnancy study. The chain combines TRBV28 with TRBJ1-5; 7 bases match TRBD1. Sequences were derived from peripheral blood, sampled after pregnancy. The CDR3 protein is CASSSSGQGNQPQHF. CDR3 bases: TGTGCCAGCAGTTCTTCTGGACAGGGCAATCAGCCCCAGCATTTT.